These 15 T cell receptor beta chains were sequenced from one sample in a study of T cells in pancreatic ductal adenocarcinoma. The data were produced by immunoSEQ multiplex PCR, yet TCRdb's version contains in-frame clones alone and is incomplete. The profile shows 25,000 to 35,000 clones, roughly nine tenths of them singletons. The selected patients with pancreatic ductal adenocarcinoma had surgery but no neoadjuvant therapy. Material for sequencing was PBMCs. Receptors originate from a human donor with pancreatic ductal adenocarcinoma.

V usage is TRBV4-3 and J usage is TRBJ2-1; TRBD2 agrees at 7 bases. The length of the CDR3 is 13 residues. The V gene's germline CDR1 is LGHNA and CDR2 YSLEER. The V and J ends lost 3 bases and 12 bases, in that order; junction bases with no gene match: 8. This CDR3 is CASSQDIERGQFF. The CDR3 region has the DNA TGCGCCAGCAGCCAGGACATAGAGCGGGGGCAGTTCTTC.

The V and J genes are TRBV7-3 and TRBJ2-1, with D possibly TRBD2 on 6 matching bases. This CDR3 has 15 amino acids. Germline CDR1 SGHTA, CDR2 FQGTGA. Trimming took 5 bases from V and 0 from J, leaving 11 bases between them. The CDR3 loop is CASSRDSLSYNEQFF. In nucleotides, the CDR3 is TGTGCCAGCAGCCGGGACTCCCTCTCCTACAATGAGCAGTTCTTC. Filled out from reference TRBV7-3 and TRBJ2-1, the complete variable domain reads GAGVSQTPSNKVTEKGKYVELRCDPISGHTALYWYRQSLGQGPEFLIYFQGTGAADDSGLPNDRFFAVRPEGSVSTLKIQRTERGDSAVYLCASSRDSLSYNEQFFGPGTRLTVL.

The chain recombines TRBV29-1 with TRBJ2-1; TRBD2 agrees at 8 bases. The CDR3 loop spans 13 amino acids. The germline CDR1 and CDR2 sequences are SQVTM and ANQGSEA. Trimming removed 7 bases from V and 10 bases from J; junction bases left unmatched: 12. The CDR3 coding sequence is TGCAGCGGGTTCTCGGGAGGGACAATCGAGCAGTTCTTC. Protein sequence: CSGFSGGTIEQFF.

The rearrangement uses TRBV7-3 and TRBJ1-1; TRBD1 aligns across 7 bases. The CDR3 contains 14 residues. V dropped 3 bases and J dropped 2; count of bases not matched to a gene: 3. Looked up from germline, CDR1 is SGHTA and CDR2 is FQGTGA. CDR3 loop: CASSLGTANTEAFF. In nucleotides, the CDR3 is TGTGCCAGCAGCTTGGGGACAGCAAACACTGAAGCTTTCTTT. Supplemented by reference TRBV7-3 and TRBJ1-1, the full variable domain reads GAGVSQTPSNKVTEKGKYVELRCDPISGHTALYWYRQSLGQGPEFLIYFQGTGAADDSGLPNDRFFAVRPEGSVSTLKIQRTERGDSAVYLCASSLGTANTEAFFGQGTRLTVV.

This clone appeared once. The chain has TRBV7-9 and TRBJ1-1, with 9 bases aligning to TRBD1. CDR3 size: 19 residues. Per the germline V gene, CDR1 is SEHNR and CDR2 is FQNEAQ (reference sequence). V lost 5 bases and J lost 4; bases outside the gene matches: 20. The CDR3 DNA reads as TGTGCCAGCAGCCGAGCAATGACCCGGGACAGGGCTACGGGCACTGAAGCTTTCTTT. Its translation is CASSRAMTRDRATGTEAFF.

CDR3 DNA sequence: TGTGCCAGCTCACCCCGGTCTTCCAGGGGGGCAGATACGCAGTATTTT. Protein sequence: CASSPRSSRGADTQYF. The chain carries TRBV18 and TRBJ2-3; D is perhaps TRBD1 (7 bases). CDR3 length equals 16 residues. Trimming stripped 3 bases from V and 4 bases from J, with 17 bases between. Germline assignment: CDR1 KGHSH and CDR2 LQKENI. The whole variable domain, filled in from reference TRBV18 and TRBJ2-3, reads NAGVMQNPRHLVRRRGQEARLRCSPMKGHSHVYWYRQLPEEGLKFMVYLQKENIIDESGMPKERFSAEFPKEGPSILRIQQVVRGDSAAYFCASSPRSSRGADTQYFGPGTRLTVL.

The CDR3: CASRRQGMNTEAFF. CDR3 nucleotide sequence: TGTGCCAGCCGTCGACAGGGTATGAACACTGAAGCTTTCTTT. The chain recombines TRBV19 with TRBJ1-1, with TRBD1 matching 7 bases. Germline V lookup: CDR1 LNHDA, CDR2 SQIVND (reference sequence). There are 14 residues in the CDR3. V gave up 9 bases and J gave up 0 bases; unmatched junction bases: 7.

The V and J genes are TRBV4-3 and TRBJ2-7; D could derive from TRBD1 or TRBD2 (5 bases each). Between the trimmed V and J ends, which lost 0 bases and 7 bases, there was a span of 22 bases. Germline CDR1 LGHNA, CDR2 YSLEER. This CDR3 spans 17 amino acids. The CDR3 spells CASSQDWAGPWRKEQYF. The CDR3 bases are TGCGCCAGCAGCCAAGATTGGGCAGGGCCCTGGAGGAAGGAGCAGTACTTC.

The J gene is TRBJ2-1, the V gene TRBV5-1, with TRBD1 as a possible D gene (6 bases). V dropped 4 bases and J dropped 6 bases, with 14 bases sitting between them. This CDR3 comprises 14 residues. CDR1 SGHRS and CDR2 YFSETQ come from the germline V gene. The CDR3 here is CASSQPTGSNEQFF. CDR3 bases: TGCGCCAGCAGCCAACCTACAGGGTCCAATGAGCAGTTCTTC. Filled out from reference TRBV5-1 and TRBJ2-1, the complete variable domain reads KAGVTQTPRYLIKTRGQQVTLSCSPISGHRSVSWYQQTPGQGLQFLFEYFSETQRNKGNFPGRFSGRQFSNSRSEMNVSTLELGDSALYLCASSQPTGSNEQFFGPGTRLTVL.

This chain links TRBV5-6 with TRBJ2-7, with 7 bases aligning to TRBD2. The CDR3 loop spans 14 amino acids. V lost 0 bases and J lost 2; bases outside the gene matches: 2. The V gene's germline CDR1 is SGHDT and CDR2 YYEEEE. The CDR3 here is CASSLVSGTYEQYF. CDR3 nucleotides: TGTGCCAGCAGCTTGGTAAGCGGGACCTACGAGCAGTACTTC. The variable domain in full, completed from reference TRBV5-6 and TRBJ2-7, reads DAGVTQSPTHLIKTRGQQVTLRCSPKSGHDTVSWYQQALGQGPQFIFQYYEEEERQRGNFPDRFSGHQFPNYSSELNVNALLLGDSALYLCASSLVSGTYEQYFGPGTRLTVT.

This chain connects TRBV6-6 to TRBJ2-5; 7 bases are a match to TRBD2. This CDR3 is 12 amino acids long. J lost 5 bases, V lost 8 bases, and 5 bases had no gene match. Germline V lookup: CDR1 MNHNY, CDR2 SVGAGI (reference sequence). In DNA, the CDR3 is TGTGCCAGCGGGAGGGCCGGGGAGACCCAGTACTTC. This translates into CASGRAGETQYF.

The chain uses TRBV2 and TRBJ2-1; D is perhaps TRBD2 (6 bases). Trimming removed 10 bases from V and 6 bases from J, with 19 bases in between. The CDR3 consists of 14 residues. CDR1 is SNHLY and CDR2 is FYNNEI in the germline V gene. CDR3 in DNA: TGTGCCACCTCTAGCGCCGGAGGTCCCAATGAGCAGTTCTTC. Translating gives CATSSAGGPNEQFF.

This chain connects TRBV7-9 to TRBJ2-4; 8 nucleotides match TRBD2. The CDR3 consists of 15 residues. J was trimmed by 6 bases and V by 4 bases; bases with no gene match: 8. Looked up from germline, CDR1 is SEHNR and CDR2 is FQNEAQ (reference sequence). The CDR3 sequence is CASSSYGLAGNIQYF. CDR3 nucleotide sequence: TGTGCCAGCAGCTCCTACGGGCTAGCGGGAAACATTCAGTACTTC.

V gene TRBV9 combines with J gene TRBJ2-7; no firm D call. V lost 2 bases, J lost 0 bases, and 12 bases lay in between. CDR3 length: 15 residues. Looked up from germline, CDR1 is SGDLS and CDR2 is YYNGEE. CDR3 loop: CASSVGQSNSYEQYF. Written as DNA, the CDR3 is TGTGCCAGCAGCGTCGGGCAGAGTAACTCCTACGAGCAGTACTTC.

The chain links TRBV7-2 to TRBJ1-1, with D possibly matching TRBD1 (6 bases). V was clipped by 4 bases and J by 1 base, with 16 bases between them. Germline CDR1 and CDR2: SGHTA and FQGNSA. This CDR3 region has 16 residues. The DNA of the CDR3 is TGTGCCAGCAGCTATCGACCGACAGGATGGAACACTGAAGCTTTCTTT. Amino acid sequence: CASSYRPTGWNTEAFF. Full variable domain (missing parts from reference TRBV7-2 and TRBJ1-1): GAGVSQSPSNKVTEKGKDVELRCDPISGHTALYWYRQSLGQGLEFLIYFQGNSAPDKSGLPSDRFSAERTGGSVSTLTIQRTQQEDSAVYLCASSYRPTGWNTEAFFGQGTRLTVV.